These 10 T cell receptor beta chains were sequenced from one sample in a study of cytomegalovirus exposure and HLA in healthy donors. 60 Vbeta and 13 Jbeta primers were used in PCR. Using immunoSEQ multiplex PCR, the repertoire was profiled, and TCRdb retains in-frame clones only, with some absent. The table includes hundreds of thousands of clones, around 80% detected once. Specimen: PBMCs. All receptors come from a boy aged 2 to 10 in good health and CMV-seronegative.

The rearrangement uses TRBV7-9 and TRBJ2-3; 12 bases align to TRBD2. Germline values: CDR1 SEHNR, CDR2 FQNEAQ (reference sequence). Trimming removed 4 bases from V and 3 bases from J; junction bases left unmatched: 2. The CDR3 is 15 residues long. The CDR3, as DNA: TGTGCCAGCAGCTCCGGGACTAGCGGGACAGATACGCAGTATTTT. The encoded protein is CASSSGTSGTDTQYF.

This chain uses TRBV18 with TRBJ2-2; a possible D gene is TRBD1 (5 bases). The ends were cut back, 3 bases at V and 6 bases at J, with 20 bases in the middle. Germline V CDR1 and CDR2: KGHSH, LQKENI. The CDR3 loop spans 17 amino acids. Written as DNA, the CDR3 is TGTGCCAGCTCACCTCCGACAGCCCTGGATCTACCCGGGGAGCTGTTTTTT. It yields the protein CASSPPTALDLPGELFF.

The V call is TRBV5-4, the J call TRBJ2-7, with 12 positions matching TRBD1. This CDR3 region has 14 residues. The trim removed 4 bases at V and 4 bases at J, leaving 3 bases unmatched. Germline CDR1 and CDR2: SGHNT and YYREEE (reference sequence). CDR3 region: CASSRDRGQYEQYF. CDR3 bases: TGTGCCAGCAGCCGGGACAGGGGGCAGTACGAGCAGTACTTC.

V usage is TRBV4-1 and J usage is TRBJ2-1, with 11 bases aligning to TRBD2. The CDR3 has 17 residues. The ends lost 0 bases at V and 5 bases at J; junction bases unmatched: 6. Looked up from germline, CDR1 is MGHRA and CDR2 is YSYEKL. The CDR3 spells CASSQDATSGSHNEQFF. DNA of the CDR3: TGCGCCAGCAGCCAAGACGCAACTAGCGGGAGCCACAATGAGCAGTTCTTC.

This chain links TRBV5-1 with TRBJ2-7, with a possible D match to TRBD2 (5 bases). The CDR3 has 13 amino acids. Trimming removed 7 bases from V and 2 bases from J, with 13 bases in between. The germline CDR1 and CDR2 sequences are SGHRS and YFSETQ. CDR3 protein: CASHEGSPYEQYF. The DNA for the CDR3 is TGCGCCAGCCACGAGGGCTCCCCCTACGAGCAGTACTTC.

This chain connects TRBV6-1 to TRBJ2-5, with a tentative D call TRBD2 (6 bases). The DNA matches TRBJ2-7 better at its end, which makes the J call doubtful. In germline, CDR1 is MNHNS, CDR2 SASEGT. There are 14 residues in the CDR3. CDR3 amino acids: CASSEYGGYYEQYF. Written as DNA, the CDR3 is TGTGCCAGCAGTGAATATGGGGGGTACTACGAGCAGTACTTC.

The chain couples TRBV27 to TRBJ2-7; 7 positions agree with TRBD2. Germline trimming cut 8 bases from V and 5 bases from J; bases unmatched to any gene: 12. The germline V gene has CDR1 MNHEY and CDR2 SMNVEV (reference sequence). The CDR3 runs to 14 residues. CDR3 residues: CASSTSQMGDEQYF. CDR3 DNA sequence: TGTGCCAGCTCGACTAGCCAGATGGGGGACGAGCAGTACTTC.

J is TRBJ1-1 and V is TRBV6-5; TRBD1 aligns across 7 bases. The trim removed 4 bases at V and 1 base at J, leaving 3 bases unmatched. Germline CDR1 reads MNHEY; CDR2 reads SVGAGI. This CDR3 has 14 amino acids. The CDR3 nucleotides read TGTGCCAGCAGTTTGGACAGGCCGAACACTGAAGCTTTCTTT. It encodes CASSLDRPNTEAFF.

The chain links TRBV10-3 to TRBJ1-1; D is ambiguous. Per the germline V gene, CDR1 is ENHRY and CDR2 is SYGVKD. The CDR3 spans 14 residues. Deletions cut 6 bases from V and 1 base from J, with 12 bases between. This CDR3 reads CAIRTVTKNTEAFF. CDR3 nucleotide sequence: TGTGCCATCAGAACAGTAACCAAGAACACTGAAGCTTTCTTT.

The rearrangement joins TRBV2 to TRBJ1-6, with TRBD1 matching over 7 bases. The CDR3 covers 16 residues. Trimming at V came to 3 bases and at J to 4 bases, leaving 6 bases not matched to a gene. Germline V lookup: CDR1 SNHLY, CDR2 FYNNEI. CDR3: CASSDGDSDYNSPLHF. The CDR3 DNA is TGTGCCAGCAGTGATGGGGACAGTGATTATAATTCACCCCTCCACTTT. Drawing the rest from reference TRBV2 and TRBJ1-6, the complete variable domain is EPEVTQTPSHQVTQMGQEVILRCVPISNHLYFYWYRQILGQKVEFLVSFYNNEISEKSEIFDDQFSVERPDGSNFTLKIRSTKLEDSAMYFCASSDGDSDYNSPLHFGNGTRLTVT.